This T cell receptor (beta chain) was sequenced for a study of T cells in Graves' hyperthyroidism and ophthalmopathy. This clonotype was detected only a few times. A junction end diverges from the germline sequence, so it may reflect a read error. Newly diagnosed hyperthyroidism patients aged 18 to 65 years had disease lasting under 2 months. Amplified regions were TCR beta CDR3 sequences from RNA transcripts. First-round RT-PCR targeting the TCR CDR3 was performed with the HTBI primer set. TCRdb re-derived calls from the multiplex PCR reads in MiXCR, one entry per CDR3 protein. The sample has hundreds of thousands of distinct CDR3 sequences, around 14% seen once. This CDR3 is 14 amino acids long. CDR1 and CDR2 from the germline V gene are SSHAT and FNYEAQ (reference sequence).

The sequencing input was blood. The V call is TRBV7-7, the J call TRBJ2-3; 9 nucleotides line up with TRBD2. The receptor was isolated from a woman aged 25 to 39 with Graves' hyperthyroidism. The CDR3 protein is CASSLGGTSDTQYF. As DNA, the CDR3 is TGTGCTAGCAGCTTAGGGGGGACTAGCGATACGCAGTATTTT.